The entry that follows covers one T cell receptor beta chain sequence. Germline V gene sequence: CDR1 LGHNA, CDR2 YSLEER. The trim removed 0 bases at V and 1 base at J, leaving 12 bases unmatched. CDR3 length equals 19 residues. Measured with immunoSEQ multiplex PCR; TCRdb has only the in-frame clones, and not every one. The sample consists of roughly 14,000 clones, about three quarters of them appearing once. This specimen comes from a study of OX40 agonist ivuxolimab in advanced cancers. The specimen was CD4+ or CD8+ T cells sorted from blood, collected in a trial of the OX40 agonist ivuxolimab. The rearrangement joins TRBV4-3 to TRBJ1-1; 9 positions match TRBD1. This TCR was recovered from an adult with an advanced solid tumor such as melanoma, head and neck, liver or kidney cancer. As DNA, the CDR3 is TGCGCCAGCAGCCAAGACCAACAGGGGGCGATGGTGAGGAACACTGAAGCTTTCTTT. It yields the protein CASSQDQQGAMVRNTEAFF.